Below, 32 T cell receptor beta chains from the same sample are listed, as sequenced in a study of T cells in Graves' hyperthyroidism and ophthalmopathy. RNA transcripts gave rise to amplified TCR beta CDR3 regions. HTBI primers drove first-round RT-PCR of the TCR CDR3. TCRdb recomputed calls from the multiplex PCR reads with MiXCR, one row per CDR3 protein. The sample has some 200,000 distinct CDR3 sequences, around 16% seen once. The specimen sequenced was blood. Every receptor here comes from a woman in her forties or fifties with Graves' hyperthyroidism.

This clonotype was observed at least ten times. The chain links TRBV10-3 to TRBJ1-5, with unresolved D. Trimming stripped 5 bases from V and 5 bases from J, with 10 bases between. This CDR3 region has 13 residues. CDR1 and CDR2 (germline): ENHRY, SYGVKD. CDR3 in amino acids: CAISPMADQPQHF. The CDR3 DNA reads TGTGCCATCAGTCCCATGGCCGATCAGCCCCAGCATTTT.

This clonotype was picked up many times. The CDR3 loop reads CASSEGTAEDEQYF. As DNA, the CDR3 is TGTGCCAGCAGTGAAGGGACAGCCGAGGACGAGCAGTACTTC. This chain uses TRBV2 with TRBJ2-7, with D tentatively TRBD1 (6 bases). Trimming took 1 base from V and 5 from J, leaving 12 bases between them. This CDR3 contains 14 residues. Germline V lookup: CDR1 SNHLY, CDR2 FYNNEI.

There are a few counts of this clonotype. Written as DNA, the CDR3 is TGTGCCAGCAGCCAAGACGTCGCCAACTCACCGAGGAGGGAGACCCAGTACTTC. It translates to CASSQDVANSPRRETQYF. This chain connects TRBV4-2 to TRBJ2-5; D perhaps matches TRBD2 (5 bases). Germline lookup yields CDR1 LGHNA and CDR2 YNFKEQ. CDR3 size: 18 residues. V was shortened by 0 bases and J by 5 bases, with 22 bases between the two germline ends.

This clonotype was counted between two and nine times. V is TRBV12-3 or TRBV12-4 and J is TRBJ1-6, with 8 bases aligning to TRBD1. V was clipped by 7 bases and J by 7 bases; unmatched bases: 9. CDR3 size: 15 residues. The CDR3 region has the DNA TGTGCCAGCACCATTGGGACAGGCTGGAATTCACCCCTCCACTTT. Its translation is CASTIGTGWNSPLHF.

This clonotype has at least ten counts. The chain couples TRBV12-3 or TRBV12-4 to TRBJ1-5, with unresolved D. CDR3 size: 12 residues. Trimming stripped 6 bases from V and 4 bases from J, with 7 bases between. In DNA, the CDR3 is TGTGCCAGCAGCCGGTATAATCAGCCCCAGCATTTT. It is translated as CASSRYNQPQHF.

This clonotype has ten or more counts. The CDR3 DNA sequence: TGTGCCAGCAGTGAGACCGGACAGGTGCCCTATGGCTACACCTTC. Translating it yields CASSETGQVPYGYTF. The gene calls are TRBV2 and TRBJ1-2; 7 positions match TRBD1. Trimming removed 3 bases from V and 4 bases from J; junction bases left unmatched: 8. The germline V gene has CDR1 SNHLY and CDR2 FYNNEI. The CDR3 contains 15 residues.

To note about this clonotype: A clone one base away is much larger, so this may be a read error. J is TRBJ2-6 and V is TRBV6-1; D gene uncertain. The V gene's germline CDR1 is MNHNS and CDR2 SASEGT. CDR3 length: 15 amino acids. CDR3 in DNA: TGTACCAGCACCTCTTCCTCCTCTGGGGCCAACGTCCTGACTTTC. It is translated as CTSTSSSSGANVLTF.

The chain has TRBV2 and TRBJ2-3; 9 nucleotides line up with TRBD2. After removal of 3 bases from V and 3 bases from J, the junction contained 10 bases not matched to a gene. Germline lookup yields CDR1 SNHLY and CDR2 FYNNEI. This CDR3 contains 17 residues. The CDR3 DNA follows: TGTGCCAGCAGTGATAGCGGGGTAGCGGGAGCTACAGATACGCAGTATTTT. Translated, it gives CASSDSGVAGATDTQYF. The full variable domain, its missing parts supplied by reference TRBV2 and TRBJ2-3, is EPEVTQTPSHQVTQMGQEVILRCVPISNHLYFYWYRQILGQKVEFLVSFYNNEISEKSEIFDDQFSVERPDGSNFTLKIRSTKLEDSAMYFCASSDSGVAGATDTQYFGPGTRLTVL.

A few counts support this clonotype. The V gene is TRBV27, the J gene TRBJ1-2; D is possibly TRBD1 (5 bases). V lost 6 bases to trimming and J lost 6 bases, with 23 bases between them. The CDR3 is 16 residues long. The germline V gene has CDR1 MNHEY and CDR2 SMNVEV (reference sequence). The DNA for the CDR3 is TGTGCCAGCAGCCCCGGATGGCGGGGGATTTTTGATGGCTACACCTTC. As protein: CASSPGWRGIFDGYTF.

CDR3 DNA: TGTGCCAGCAGCTCGGTAGCGGGAGGGCCCGGGGAGACCCAGTACTTC. This translates into CASSSVAGGPGETQYF. The rearrangement uses TRBV7-8 and TRBJ2-5, with 11 bases aligning to TRBD2. The junction had 9 bases not matched to a gene; V was cut back by 4 bases and J by 5 bases. Germline-derived CDR1 and CDR2 are SGHVS and FQNEAQ. This CDR3 comprises 16 residues. Filled out from reference TRBV7-8 and TRBJ2-5, the complete variable domain reads GAGVSQSPRYKVAKRGQDVALRCDPISGHVSLFWYQQALGQGPEFLTYFQNEAQLDKSGLPSDRFFAERPEGSVSTLKIQRTQQEDSAVYLCASSSVAGGPGETQYFGPGTRLLVL.

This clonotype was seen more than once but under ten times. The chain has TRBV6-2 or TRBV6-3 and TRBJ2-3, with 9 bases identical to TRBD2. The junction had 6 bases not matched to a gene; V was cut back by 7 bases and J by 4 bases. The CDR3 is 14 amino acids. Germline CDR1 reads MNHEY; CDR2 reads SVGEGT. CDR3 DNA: TGTGCCAGCAATAGCGGGGGAGCCGCAGATACGCAGTATTTT. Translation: CASNSGGAADTQYF.

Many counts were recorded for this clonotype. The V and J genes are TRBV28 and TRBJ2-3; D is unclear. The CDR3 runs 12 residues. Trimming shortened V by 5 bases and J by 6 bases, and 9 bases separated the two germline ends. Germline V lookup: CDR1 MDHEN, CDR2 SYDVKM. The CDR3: CASSTNRDTQYF. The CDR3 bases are TGTGCCAGCAGTACCAACCGGGATACGCAGTATTTT. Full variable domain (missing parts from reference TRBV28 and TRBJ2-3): DVKVTQSSRYLVKRTGEKVFLECVQDMDHENMFWYRQDPGLGLRLIYFSYDVKMKEKGDIPEGYSVSREKKERFSLILESASTNQTSMYLCASSTNRDTQYFGPGTRLTVL.

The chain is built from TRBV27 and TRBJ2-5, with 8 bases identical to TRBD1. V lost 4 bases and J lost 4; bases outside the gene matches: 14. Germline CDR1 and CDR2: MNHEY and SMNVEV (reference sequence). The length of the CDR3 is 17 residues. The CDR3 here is CASSSWTGHPKRETQYF. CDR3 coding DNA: TGTGCCAGCAGTTCCTGGACAGGGCACCCGAAGCGAGAGACCCAGTACTTC.

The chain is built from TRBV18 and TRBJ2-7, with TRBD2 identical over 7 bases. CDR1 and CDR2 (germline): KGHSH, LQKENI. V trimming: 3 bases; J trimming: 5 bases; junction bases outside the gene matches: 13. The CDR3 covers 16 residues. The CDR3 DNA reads TGTGCCAGCTCACCCACCCAAGAGACTAGCTACCACGAGCAGTACTTC. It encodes CASSPTQETSYHEQYF.

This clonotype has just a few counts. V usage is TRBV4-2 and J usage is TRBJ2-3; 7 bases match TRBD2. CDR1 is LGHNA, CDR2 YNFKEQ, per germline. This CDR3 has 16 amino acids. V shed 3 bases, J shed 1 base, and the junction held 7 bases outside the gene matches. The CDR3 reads CASSQRLGGGTDTQYF. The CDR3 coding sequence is TGTGCCAGCAGCCAGAGGCTTGGGGGGGGCACAGATACGCAGTATTTT.

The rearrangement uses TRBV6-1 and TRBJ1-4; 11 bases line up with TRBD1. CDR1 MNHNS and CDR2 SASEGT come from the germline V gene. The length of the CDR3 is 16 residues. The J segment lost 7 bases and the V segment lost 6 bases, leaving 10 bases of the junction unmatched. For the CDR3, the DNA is TGTGCCAGCAGACGGACAGGGGGCGTAGTCGGTGAAAAACTGTTTTTT. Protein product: CASRRTGGVVGEKLFF.

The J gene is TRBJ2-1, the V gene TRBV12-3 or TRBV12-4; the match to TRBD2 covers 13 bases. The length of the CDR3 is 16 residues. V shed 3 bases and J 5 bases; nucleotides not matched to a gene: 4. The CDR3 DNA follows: TGTGCCAGCAGTTTGACTAGCGGGAGGTTAGACAATGAGCAGTTCTTC. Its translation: CASSLTSGRLDNEQFF.

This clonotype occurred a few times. This chain's CDR3 is CASAGWENTGELFF. DNA for the CDR3: TGTGCCAGTGCAGGGTGGGAGAACACCGGGGAGCTGTTTTTT. This rearrangement joins TRBV19 to TRBJ2-2; perhaps TRBD1 as D (5 bases). Trimming took off 8 bases at V and 1 base at J, with 11 bases between the two ends. The CDR3 spans 14 residues. The V gene's germline CDR1 is LNHDA and CDR2 SQIVND (reference sequence).

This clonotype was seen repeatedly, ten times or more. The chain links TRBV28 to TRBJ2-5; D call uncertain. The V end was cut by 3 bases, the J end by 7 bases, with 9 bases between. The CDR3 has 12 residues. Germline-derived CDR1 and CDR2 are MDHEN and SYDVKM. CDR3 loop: CASSFLGGTQYF. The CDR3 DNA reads TGTGCCAGCAGTTTTTTAGGTGGGACCCAGTACTTC.

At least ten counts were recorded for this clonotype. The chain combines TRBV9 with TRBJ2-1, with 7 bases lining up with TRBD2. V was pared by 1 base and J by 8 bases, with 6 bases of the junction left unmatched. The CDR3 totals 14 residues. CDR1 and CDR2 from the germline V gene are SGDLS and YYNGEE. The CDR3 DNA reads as TGTGCCAGCAGCGTAACTAGCGTTGGGGATGAGCAGTTCTTC. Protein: CASSVTSVGDEQFF.

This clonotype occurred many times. CDR3: CASGRASGSEAFF. The CDR3, as DNA: TGTGCCAGCGGCAGGGCCTCAGGGAGTGAAGCTTTCTTT. The rearrangement links TRBV6-1 to TRBJ1-1; D perhaps matches TRBD1 (5 bases). The germline V gene has CDR1 MNHNS and CDR2 SASEGT. This CDR3 is built from 13 residues. Trimming removed 8 bases at V and 7 bases at J, with 17 bases between.

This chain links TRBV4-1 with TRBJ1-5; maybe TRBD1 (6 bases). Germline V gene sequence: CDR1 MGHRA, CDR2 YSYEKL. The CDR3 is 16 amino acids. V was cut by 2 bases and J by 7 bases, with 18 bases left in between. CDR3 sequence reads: CASSQLLTGRKQPQHF. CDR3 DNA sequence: TGCGCCAGCAGCCAACTCCTCACAGGGAGGAAACAGCCCCAGCATTTT.

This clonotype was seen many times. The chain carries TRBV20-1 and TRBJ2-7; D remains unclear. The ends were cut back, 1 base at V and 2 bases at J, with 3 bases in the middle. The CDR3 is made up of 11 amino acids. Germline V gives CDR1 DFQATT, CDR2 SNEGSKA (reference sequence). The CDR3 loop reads CSARGPYEQYF. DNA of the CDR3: TGCAGTGCTAGAGGACCCTACGAGCAGTACTTC.

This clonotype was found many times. The CDR3 reads CASRSGTYNEQFF. The CDR3 DNA reads as TGTGCCAGCAGGTCCGGGACCTACAATGAGCAGTTCTTC. The chain has TRBV7-9 and TRBJ2-1; perhaps TRBD2 as D (5 bases). The CDR3 loop spans 13 amino acids. Germline assignment: CDR1 SEHNR and CDR2 FQNEAQ (reference sequence). V was trimmed by 6 bases and J by 2 bases, leaving 8 bases between them.

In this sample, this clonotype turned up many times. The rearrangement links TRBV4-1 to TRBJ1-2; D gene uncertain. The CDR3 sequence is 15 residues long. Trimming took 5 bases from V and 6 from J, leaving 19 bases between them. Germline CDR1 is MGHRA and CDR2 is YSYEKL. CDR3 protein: CASSRDMAGMNGYTF. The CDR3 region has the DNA TGCGCCAGCAGCAGGGATATGGCGGGGATGAATGGCTACACCTTC.

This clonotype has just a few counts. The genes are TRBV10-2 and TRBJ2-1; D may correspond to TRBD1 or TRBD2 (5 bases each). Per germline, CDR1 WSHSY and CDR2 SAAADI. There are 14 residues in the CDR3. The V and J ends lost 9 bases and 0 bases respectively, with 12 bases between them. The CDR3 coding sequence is TGCGCCAGTGGGGTGGGGGACTCCTACAATGAGCAGTTCTTC. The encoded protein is CASGVGDSYNEQFF.

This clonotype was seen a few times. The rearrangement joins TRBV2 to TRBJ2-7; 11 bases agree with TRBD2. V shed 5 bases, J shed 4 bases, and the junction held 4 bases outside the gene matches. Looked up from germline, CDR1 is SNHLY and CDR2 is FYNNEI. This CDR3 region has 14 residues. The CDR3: CASSPLAGEYEQYF. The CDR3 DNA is TGTGCCAGCAGTCCACTAGCGGGAGAGTACGAGCAGTACTTC.

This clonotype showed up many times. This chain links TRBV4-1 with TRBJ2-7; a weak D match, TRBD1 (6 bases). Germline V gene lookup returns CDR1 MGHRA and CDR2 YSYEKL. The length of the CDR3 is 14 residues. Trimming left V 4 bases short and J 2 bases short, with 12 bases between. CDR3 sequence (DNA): TGCGCCAGCAGCCTTGGATGGGGGCCCTACGAGCAGTACTTC. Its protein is CASSLGWGPYEQYF.

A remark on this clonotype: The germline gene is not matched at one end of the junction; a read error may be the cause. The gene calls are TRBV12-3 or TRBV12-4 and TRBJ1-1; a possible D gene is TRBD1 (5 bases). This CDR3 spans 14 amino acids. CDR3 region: CASSLQGGNIEAFF. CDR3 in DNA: TGTGCCAGCAGTCTTCAGGGCGGGAACATTGAAGCTTTCTTT.

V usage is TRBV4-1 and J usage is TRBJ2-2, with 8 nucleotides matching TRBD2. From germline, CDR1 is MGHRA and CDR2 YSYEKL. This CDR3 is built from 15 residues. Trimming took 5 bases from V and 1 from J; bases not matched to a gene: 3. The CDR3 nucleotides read TGCGCCAGCAGCGAAGGGACTAGGAACACCGGGGAGCTGTTTTTT. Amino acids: CASSEGTRNTGELFF.

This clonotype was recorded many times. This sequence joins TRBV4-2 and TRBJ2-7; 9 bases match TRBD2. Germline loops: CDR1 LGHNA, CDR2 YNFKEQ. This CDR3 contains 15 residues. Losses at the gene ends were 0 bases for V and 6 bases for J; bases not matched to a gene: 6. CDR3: CASSQDSLAGAEQYF. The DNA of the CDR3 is TGTGCCAGCAGCCAAGATAGTTTAGCGGGAGCCGAGCAGTACTTC.

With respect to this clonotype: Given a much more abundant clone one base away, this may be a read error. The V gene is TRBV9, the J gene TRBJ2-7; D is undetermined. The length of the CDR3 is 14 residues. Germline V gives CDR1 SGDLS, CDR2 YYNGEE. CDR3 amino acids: CASSTGPDNYEQHF. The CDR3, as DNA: TGTGCCAGCAGCACCGGACCCGATAATTACGAGCAGCACTTC. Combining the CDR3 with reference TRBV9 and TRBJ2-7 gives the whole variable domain DSGVTQTPKHLITATGQRVTLRCSPRSGDLSVYWYQQSLDQGLQFLIQYYNGEERAKGNILERFSAQQFPDLHSELNLSSLELGDSALYFCASSTGPDNYEQHFGPGTRLTVT.